This TCR beta chain was documented in a study of OX40 agonist ivuxolimab in advanced cancers. About the study as a whole: The costimulatory receptor OX40 (CD134) was targeted by ivuxolimab, a fully human IgG2 agonistic monoclonal antibody. Intravenous ivuxolimab was administered to patients every 2 weeks at six dose levels: 0.01, 0.1, 0.3, 1.5, 3 and 10 mg/kg. Of the roughly 54 patients in dose escalation, about 20 had hepatocellular carcinoma, about 15 had melanoma, 9 had renal cell carcinoma and 9 had head and neck cancer. A male proportion of roughly 80% and a mean age of approximately 62 years, ranging from about 20 to 80, were recorded for the dose-escalation cohort. Prior anti-PD-1, anti-PD-L1 or anti-CTLA-4 therapy was permitted, and checkpoint inhibitors had been received by about two fifths of dose-escalation patients. Partial responses occurred in three dose-escalation patients: two with cutaneous melanoma and one with hepatocellular carcinoma. The purpose of peripheral TCRbeta sequencing was to test whether ivuxolimab changed TCR sequence diversity and led to clonal T-cell expansion. The paper reports the monotherapy dose-escalation portion (N of about 50 patients) of the phase I ivuxolimab trial. Paper-wide results and their limitations: Low levels of normalized T-cell clonal expansion were also shown by some nonresponding patients. The antigen specificity of the peripheral T cells that underwent clonal expansion was not determined. After ivuxolimab, CD8+ T cells had more expanded clones than CD4+ T cells on average. In the 0.1-3.0 mg/kg groups, partial responders had among the lowest normalized peripheral clonal expansion, particularly in CD8+ T cells. At doses of 0.1 to 3.0 mg/kg, clonal expansion of both CD4+ and CD8+ blood T cells was observed from baseline to week 6.

Genomic DNA was extracted from sorted cells for sequencing of the TCRbeta CDR3 region. TCRbeta CDR3 regions were sequenced using the immunoSEQ Assay. TCRdb's version of the immuneACCESS table is confined to in-frame rearrangements and falls short of the full clone set. An unresolved V gene accounts for under half of the shortfall where checked; the remainder is of unknown origin. This sample gives 35,000 or so clones in total; approximately 84% of them show up just once. The top ten clonotypes cover under 20% of the sample. To note about this clone: It lacks a known antigen. The input lacks base qualities; no much larger clone sits a single base away.

Patients with a history of autoimmune disease or receiving systemic immunosuppression were excluded from the trial. Peripheral blood for TCR sequencing was collected from all dose cohorts at baseline, on cycle 4 day 1, and on cycle 7 day 1. The samples were drawn from a first-in-human, open-label, multicenter phase I dose-escalation trial of ivuxolimab. Adults with locally advanced or metastatic melanoma, renal cell, hepatocellular, or head and neck squamous cell carcinoma were enrolled in the trial. Before TCR sequencing, CD4+ and CD8+ T cells were separately sorted from peripheral blood. Deletion took 0 bases off V and 3 bases off J, with a span of 12 bases between the germline ends. According to the germline V gene, CDR1 reads MGHRA and CDR2 reads YSYEKL. From cysteine to phenylalanine, the CDR3 is 15 amino acids long. The CDR3 DNA has 45 bases and is translated from base 1.

The sample consisted of CD4+ or CD8+ T cells sorted from blood, taken in a trial of the OX40 agonist ivuxolimab. The origin of this receptor is an adult with an advanced solid tumor such as melanoma, head and neck, liver or kidney cancer. This chain is built from TRBV4-1 and TRBJ2-7; the D segment cannot be called with confidence. The DNA is as follows: TGCGCCAGCAGCCAAGATCGATGGGGAAGCTACGAGCAGTACTTC. Its coded protein is CASSQDRWGSYEQYF.